Presented here are 3 T cell receptor beta chains from one specimen sequenced in a study of cytotoxic CD8 clonotypes in ibrutinib-treated CLL listed by TCRdb under 2021. Library prep was done by the immunoSEQ multiplex PCR assay. Imported from immuneACCESS, the table was reduced by TCRdb to in-frame sequences with V and J called. These copies leave out some clones; in studies compared against another copy, an unresolved V gene accounts for under half, and the cause of the remainder is not known. Here the sample has about 200,000 clones; more than 65% occur a single time. The biggest ten clones account for approximately 6% of the sample. Taken with the paper, the label for time point translates to: more than 10 months on ibrutinib. The specimen comprised PBMCs, sampled after 12 months of ibrutinib treatment. The receptors originated from a human donor with chronic lymphocytic leukemia.

The chain recombines TRBV6-6 with TRBJ2-7; the D gene is possibly TRBD2 (6 bases). V lost 4 bases and J 0 bases, leaving 10 bases between the germline ends. Germline loops: CDR1 MNHNY, CDR2 SVGAGI (reference sequence). CDR3 length equals 14 residues. The CDR3 loop is CASSSGTYSYEQYF. For the CDR3, the DNA is TGTGCCAGCAGTTCCGGGACTTACTCCTACGAGCAGTACTTC.

V and J are TRBV5-6 and TRBJ2-7; D ambiguous. The length of the CDR3 is 12 residues. Trimming removed 5 bases from V and 2 bases from J, with 8 bases in between. CDR1 SGHDT and CDR2 YYEEEE come from the germline V gene. The CDR3 here is CASRVGPYEQYF. The CDR3 nucleotides are TGTGCCAGCAGGGTTGGACCCTACGAGCAGTACTTC. The entire variable domain, with the rest obtained from reference TRBV5-6 and TRBJ2-7, is as follows: DAGVTQSPTHLIKTRGQQVTLRCSPKSGHDTVSWYQQALGQGPQFIFQYYEEEERQRGNFPDRFSGHQFPNYSSELNVNALLLGDSALYLCASRVGPYEQYFGPGTRLTVT.

The chain combines TRBV18 with TRBJ1-4; D perhaps matches TRBD1 (5 bases). The CDR3 has 15 residues. V was cut by 6 bases and J by 5 bases, with 16 bases left in between. Germline-derived CDR1 and CDR2 are KGHSH and LQKENI. The CDR3 DNA reads TGTGCCAGCTCTCGGGGACTCGGAGAGAATGAAAAACTGTTTTTT. As protein: CASSRGLGENEKLFF.